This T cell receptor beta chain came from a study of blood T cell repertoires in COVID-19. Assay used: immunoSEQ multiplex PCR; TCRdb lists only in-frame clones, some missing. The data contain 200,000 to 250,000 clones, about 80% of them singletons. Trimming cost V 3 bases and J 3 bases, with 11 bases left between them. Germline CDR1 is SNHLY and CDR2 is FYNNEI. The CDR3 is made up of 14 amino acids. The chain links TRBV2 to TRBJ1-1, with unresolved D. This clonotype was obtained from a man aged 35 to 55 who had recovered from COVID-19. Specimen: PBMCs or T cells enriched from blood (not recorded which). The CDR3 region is CASSDVSGDTEAFF. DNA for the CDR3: TGTGCCAGCAGTGACGTATCCGGGGACACTGAAGCTTTCTTT.